This T cell receptor beta chain was sequenced for a study of regulatory T cells in long-lasting Graves disease. With 4 bases clipped from V and 5 bases from J, the junction kept 14 bases outside the gene matches. The CDR3 is 19 residues long. From germline, CDR1 is SEHNR and CDR2 FQNEAQ (reference sequence). To note about this clonotype: Its specificity is unknown.

iRepertoire HTBI primers and Arm-PCR of CDR3 regions built TCR beta libraries. TCRdb reanalysed the multiplex PCR reads using MiXCR and keeps one entry per CDR3 protein. The data contain a few hundred thousand distinct CDR3 sequences, just over 20% of them singletons. Study-wide findings and caveats: Whereas nearly 1,000 public clonotypes were shared by new patients, persistent patients shared more, at roughly 2,500.

Time point noted: newly diagnosed GD, antithyroid drugs for less than 3 months. Following extraction of RNA from PBMCs, that RNA was used to make the TCR library. Sequenced here: peripheral blood mononuclear cells (PBMCs), sampled at new diagnosis, from a patient treated with antithyroid drugs. The chain has TRBV7-9 and TRBJ2-3; 14 bases fit TRBD2. The clonotype originates from a female donor with Graves disease. CDR3 nucleotides: TGTGCCAGCAGCTCAGAGTGGGACGGACTAGCGGGAGGACTAGATACGCAGTATTTT. Its protein is CASSSEWDGLAGGLDTQYF.